Listed below are T cell receptor beta chains from one sample, sequenced in a study of OX40 agonist ivuxolimab in advanced cancers. The table came from immunoSEQ multiplex PCR; TCRdb's copy has only in-frame clones and leaves some out. The sample consists of 35,000 to 45,000 clones, 85% to 90% of them appearing once. The input for sequencing was CD4+ or CD8+ T cells sorted from blood, taken in a trial of the OX40 agonist ivuxolimab. These receptors were obtained from an adult with an advanced solid tumor such as melanoma, head and neck, liver or kidney cancer. The CDR3 runs from the conserved cysteine through the conserved F or W. Each record gives: J gene, D gene, V gene, clone size, CDR3 protein, CDR3 DNA. D genes are given only for firm matches. Size is stated for part of the rows, as once, few or many counts, or as a class when the clone is expanded.

>TRBJ2-3|TRBD2|TRBV7-9|NA
CASSLTSGISSTDTQYF
TGTGCCAGCAGCTTAACTAGCGGGATATCTAGCACAGATACGCAGTATTTT
>TRBJ2-7|TRBD2|TRBV15|NA
CATSSKGLAGAYYEQYF
TGTGCCACCAGCAGTAAGGGACTAGCGGGCGCCTACTACGAGCAGTACTTC
>TRBJ2-6|NA|TRBV4-3|NA
CASSRTDSGANVLTF
TGCGCCAGCAGCCGGACAGACTCTGGGGCCAACGTCCTGACTTTC
>TRBJ2-1|NA|TRBV27|once
CASSDGPSSYNEQFF
TGTGCCAGCAGTGACGGCCCTAGCTCCTACAATGAGCAGTTCTTC
>TRBJ2-2|NA|TRBV5-4|NA
CASSLHTGELFF
TGTGCCAGCAGTTTACACACCGGGGAGCTGTTTTTT
>TRBJ2-7|TRBD2|TRBV9|few
CASSATTSPSYEQYF
TGTGCCAGCAGCGCAACGACTAGCCCTTCCTACGAGCAGTACTTC
>TRBJ1-4|NA|TRBV7-9|NA
CASSLLVGGWPNPNEKLFF
TGTGCCAGCAGCTTATTGGTCGGGGGTTGGCCCAATCCTAATGAAAAACTGTTTTTT
>TRBJ2-7|TRBD1|TRBV7-6|NA
CASSSLQGEAAYEQYF
TGTGCCAGCAGCTCGCTACAGGGGGAAGCCGCCTACGAGCAGTACTTC
>TRBJ1-5|NA|TRBV30|NA
CAWSVGVGSGQPQHF
TGTGCCTGGAGTGTAGGCGTAGGGTCAGGCCAGCCCCAGCATTTT
>TRBJ2-1|TRBD2|TRBV9|NA
CASSPPGTTNYNEQFF
TGTGCCAGCAGCCCTCCCGGGACTACCAACTACAATGAGCAGTTCTTC
>TRBJ2-1|TRBD1|TRBV7-9|NA
CASSVPGTAYNEQFF
TGTGCCAGCAGCGTTCCCGGGACAGCCTACAATGAGCAGTTCTTC
>TRBJ2-1|NA|TRBV4-1|NA
CASSQEYGGQFF
TGCGCCAGCAGCCAAGAATACGGGGGGCAGTTCTTC
>TRBJ2-3|TRBD2|TRBV11-3|few
CASSPSGTNTDTQYF
TGTGCCAGCAGCCCGAGCGGGACTAACACAGATACGCAGTATTTT
>TRBJ1-5|NA|TRBV5-4|once
CASSLAPSAGQPQHF
TGTGCCAGCAGCTTGGCCCCATCAGCGGGTCAGCCCCAGCATTTT
>TRBJ2-7|TRBD1|TRBV29-1|few
CSVDYRDSATYEQYF
TGCAGCGTCGATTACCGGGACAGTGCCACCTACGAGCAGTACTTC
>TRBJ1-1|NA|TRBV4-1|NA
CASSHLRGADTEAFF
TGCGCCAGCAGTCACCTCCGAGGGGCGGACACTGAAGCTTTCTTT
>TRBJ1-1|TRBD1|TRBV2|NA
CANPGQGPTEAFF
TGTGCCAACCCGGGACAGGGGCCCACTGAAGCTTTCTTT
>TRBJ2-7|TRBD2|TRBV13|few
CASRLRGTGTSNSYEQYF
TGTGCCAGCAGACTTAGAGGCACAGGGACTAGCAATTCGTACGAGCAGTACTTC
>TRBJ2-3|TRBD1|TRBV18|medium-sized
CASSPRGTGGADTQYF
TGTGCCAGCTCACCACGGGGGACAGGGGGCGCAGATACGCAGTATTTT
>TRBJ1-2|NA|TRBV2|NA
CASSGEGLDGYTF
TGTGCCAGCAGTGGAGAGGGCCTCGACGGCTACACCTTC
>TRBJ2-7|NA|TRBV9|once
CASSVSSSAHEQYF
TGTGCCAGCAGCGTAAGTTCCTCAGCCCACGAGCAGTACTTC
>TRBJ2-7|NA|TRBV27|once
CASSSSIAFEQYF
TGTGCCAGCAGTTCATCTATCGCCTTCGAGCAGTACTTC
>TRBJ2-7|NA|TRBV5-1|NA
CASMEVPYEQYF
TGCGCCAGCATGGAGGTCCCCTACGAGCAGTACTTC
>TRBJ2-5|NA|TRBV4-1|NA
CASSQARTKEQYF
TGCGCCAGCAGCCAGGCAAGGACTAAAGAGCAGTACTTC
>TRBJ2-3|NA|TRBV15|NA
CATSTPIGIDTQYF
TGTGCCACCAGCACCCCTATAGGGATAGATACGCAGTATTTT
>TRBJ2-1|TRBD1|TRBV15|NA
CATSRERQGAGEQFF
TGTGCCACCAGCAGAGAGAGACAGGGGGCGGGTGAGCAGTTCTTC
>TRBJ1-5|NA|TRBV5-8|NA
CASSQGIGQYSNQPQHF
TGTGCCAGCAGCCAGGGGATTGGGCAATATAGCAATCAGCCCCAGCATTTT
>TRBJ2-7|NA|TRBV7-3|NA
CASSLARDGAYEQYF
TGTGCCAGCAGCTTAGCTCGGGACGGAGCCTACGAGCAGTACTTC
>TRBJ2-1|TRBD1|TRBV29-1|NA
CSVVTGTAYNEQFF
TGCAGCGTTGTAACCGGGACAGCATACAATGAGCAGTTCTTC
>TRBJ2-1|NA|TRBV19|NA
CATSRDTHEQFF
TGTGCCACCAGCCGGGACACCCATGAGCAGTTCTTC
>TRBJ2-7|NA|TRBV7-8|NA
CASLGGRVHEQYF
TGTGCCTCTCTGGGGGGCAGGGTCCACGAGCAGTACTTC
>TRBJ1-2|NA|TRBV9|NA
CASSVEGSGVYGYTF
TGTGCCAGCAGCGTAGAGGGGAGCGGAGTTTATGGCTACACCTTC
>TRBJ2-1|NA|TRBV5-1|NA
CASSLAAIPYNEQFF
TGCGCCAGCAGCTTGGCTGCAATCCCCTACAATGAGCAGTTCTTC
>TRBJ2-3|NA|TRBV15|NA
CATSREGGIGTDTQYF
TGTGCCACCAGCAGAGAGGGAGGTATTGGCACAGATACGCAGTATTTT
>TRBJ2-5|TRBD1|TRBV27|NA
CASSAIQGAIGTQYF
TGTGCCAGCAGTGCCATCCAGGGGGCTATAGGGACCCAGTACTTC
>TRBJ1-3|NA|TRBV15|NA
CATRFGDTIYF
TGTGCCACCCGTTTTGGGGACACCATATATTTT
>TRBJ1-2|NA|TRBV19|NA
CASSERPGTITYGYTF
TGTGCCAGTAGTGAACGTCCCGGGACCATAACTTATGGCTACACCTTC
>TRBJ2-7|NA|TRBV5-6|NA
CASSLGPWGGQSYEQYF
TGTGCCAGCAGCTTGGGCCCGTGGGGGGGGCAATCCTACGAGCAGTACTTC
>TRBJ1-1|NA|TRBV9|NA
CASSGSTANTEAFF
TGTGCCAGCAGCGGTTCGACAGCAAACACTGAAGCTTTCTTT
>TRBJ2-5|TRBD1|TRBV5-6|NA
CASSYRGYETQYF
TGTGCCAGCAGCTACAGGGGATACGAGACCCAGTACTTC
>TRBJ2-2|NA|TRBV28|NA
CASSSLRGWDTGELFF
TGTGCCAGCAGTTCCTTGAGGGGTTGGGACACCGGGGAGCTGTTTTTT
>TRBJ2-2|TRBD2|TRBV6-4|once
CASSAAPGLVAGELFF
TGTGCCAGCAGTGCCGCTCCTGGACTAGTCGCCGGGGAGCTGTTTTTT